Following are 7 T cell receptor beta chains from one sample sequenced in a study of cytomegalovirus exposure and HLA in healthy donors. It was with 60 Vbeta and 13 Jbeta primers that the PCR ran. Sequenced by immunoSEQ multiplex PCR; TCRdb stores in-frame clones only, minus some. Of around 220,000 clones in the sample, 65% to 75% are singletons; the top ten hold 1.5% to 2%. Sequenced: PBMCs. The receptor source for this set is a woman aged 25 to 39 in good health and CMV-seronegative.

This rearrangement joins TRBV5-1 to TRBJ2-1, with 10 bases that match TRBD2. The CDR3 has 18 residues. In germline, CDR1 is SGHRS, CDR2 YFSETQ. J lost 5 bases, V lost 2 bases, and 13 bases had no gene match. In nucleotides, the CDR3 is TGCGCCAGCAGCTTCTACCCCTTACTAGCGGGATGGGACAATGAGCAGTTCTTC. Protein: CASSFYPLLAGWDNEQFF.

This clone was seen only a few times. This chain links TRBV9 with TRBJ1-1; TRBD1 might be the D (5 bases). V was shortened by 3 bases and J by 1 base, with 10 bases between the two germline ends. The CDR3 runs to 14 residues. CDR1 and CDR2 (germline): SGDLS, YYNGEE. CDR3 sequence reads: CASSAQTANTEAFF. The CDR3 DNA reads TGTGCCAGCAGCGCCCAGACAGCGAACACTGAAGCTTTCTTT. Combining the CDR3 with reference TRBV9 and TRBJ1-1 gives the whole variable domain DSGVTQTPKHLITATGQRVTLRCSPRSGDLSVYWYQQSLDQGLQFLIQYYNGEERAKGNILERFSAQQFPDLHSELNLSSLELGDSALYFCASSAQTANTEAFFGQGTRLTVV.

V usage is TRBV9 and J usage is TRBJ2-5; a weak D match, TRBD2 (6 bases). In germline, CDR1 is SGDLS, CDR2 YYNGEE. CDR3 length: 15 amino acids. The V end lost 2 bases, the J end lost 5 bases, and 16 bases lay between the germline ends. The DNA for the CDR3 is TGTGCCAGCAGCGTCAACCGGGATGGAGGGGAGACCCAGTACTTC. It specifies CASSVNRDGGETQYF.

Written as DNA, the CDR3 is TGTGCCAGCAGCTTAACTCCGGTTGGGGGCGCAGATACGCAGTATTTT. This gives the protein CASSLTPVGGADTQYF. The V gene is TRBV7-3, the J gene TRBJ2-3; D is perhaps TRBD1 (6 bases). Per the germline V gene, CDR1 is SGHTA and CDR2 is FQGTGA. This CDR3 contains 16 residues. V was pared by 0 bases and J by 4 bases, with 14 bases between.

This chain joins TRBV5-6 and TRBJ1-1, with TRBD1 matching over 8 bases. Looked up from germline, CDR1 is SGHDT and CDR2 is YYEEEE. J was trimmed by 3 bases and V by 4 bases; bases with no gene match: 5. The CDR3 contains 14 residues. The CDR3 protein is CASSPDREDTEAFF. CDR3 sequence (DNA): TGTGCCAGCAGCCCGGACAGGGAAGACACTGAAGCTTTCTTT. Filled out from reference TRBV5-6 and TRBJ1-1, the complete variable domain reads DAGVTQSPTHLIKTRGQQVTLRCSPKSGHDTVSWYQQALGQGPQFIFQYYEEEERQRGNFPDRFSGHQFPNYSSELNVNALLLGDSALYLCASSPDREDTEAFFGQGTRLTVV.

The CDR3 here is CASSLRQGNVLTF. In DNA, the CDR3 is TGTGCCAGCAGCCTTCGACAGGGGAACGTCCTGACTTTC. V and J are TRBV9 and TRBJ2-6; 8 nucleotides line up with TRBD1. Trimming cost V 4 bases and J 10 bases; bases outside gene matches: 4. This CDR3 comprises 13 residues. From germline, CDR1 is SGDLS and CDR2 YYNGEE.

The chain links TRBV6-6 to TRBJ2-1, with D perhaps TRBD1 (6 bases). Germline CDR1 and CDR2: MNHNY and SVGAGI (reference sequence). The CDR3 totals 12 residues. Between the trimmed V and J ends, which lost 4 bases and 10 bases, there was a span of 11 bases. The CDR3, as DNA: TGTGCCAGCAGTTTGGGGGCTGGCGAGCAGTTCTTC. Protein sequence: CASSLGAGEQFF.